Shown below are 21 T cell receptor beta chains from a single sample sequenced in a study of cytomegalovirus exposure and HLA in healthy donors. The PCR ran on 60 Vbeta and 13 Jbeta primers. Data came from immunoSEQ multiplex PCR; TCRdb stores just in-frame clones and leaves some out. The sample shows 65,000 to 95,000 clones, approximately 80% of them seen only once. The sequenced material came from PBMCs. Receptors originate from a man between 50 and 59 years old in good health and CMV-seronegative.

The gene calls are TRBV6-5 and TRBJ2-7, with D possibly TRBD2 on 6 matching bases. Trimming shortened V by 3 bases and J by 0 bases, and 15 bases separated the two germline ends. The CDR3 consists of 16 residues. CDR1 is MNHEY and CDR2 is SVGAGI in the germline V gene. As DNA, the CDR3 is TGTGCCAGCAGTTATACCGGCGGGACCTTCTCCTACGAGCAGTACTTC. It translates to CASSYTGGTFSYEQYF.

The chain is built from TRBV30 and TRBJ1-2, with 7 bases identical to TRBD1. CDR3 length: 14 amino acids. In germline, CDR1 is GTSNPN, CDR2 SVGIG (reference sequence). V lost 0 bases to trimming and J lost 8 bases; unmatched junction nucleotides: 9. The CDR3 here is CAWSVKARGKGYTF. The CDR3 coding sequence is TGTGCCTGGAGTGTAAAAGCCAGGGGGAAAGGCTACACCTTC.

V usage is TRBV7-2 and J usage is TRBJ1-2; no definite D call. The germline gives CDR1 SGHTA, CDR2 FQGNSA. With 5 bases removed from V and 4 bases from J, the gap between germline ends came to 8 bases. The CDR3 has 12 residues. CDR3 in amino acids: CASSPGLYGYTF. CDR3 bases: TGTGCCAGCAGCCCAGGCCTCTATGGCTACACCTTC.

The chain couples TRBV5-8 to TRBJ1-5, with a tentative D call TRBD1 (5 bases). In germline, CDR1 is SGHTS, CDR2 YDEGEE. CDR3 length: 15 residues. Deletions cut 0 bases from V and 0 bases from J, with 7 bases between. The DNA for the CDR3 is TGTGCCAGCAGCTTGGGACAGTATAGCAATCAGCCCCAGCATTTT. Residues: CASSLGQYSNQPQHF.

This rearrangement joins TRBV19 to TRBJ2-3; 14 bases match TRBD2. The CDR3 is 16 amino acids. Germline loops: CDR1 LNHDA, CDR2 SQIVND (reference sequence). With 3 bases clipped from V and 3 bases from J, the junction kept 2 bases outside the gene matches. CDR3 bases: TGTGCCAGTAGTATTAGGACTAGCGGGGGGACAGATACGCAGTATTTT. Translated, it gives CASSIRTSGGTDTQYF.

The chain couples TRBV18 to TRBJ2-2; tentatively, D is TRBD1 (5 bases). Between the trimmed V and J ends, which lost 3 bases and 0 bases, there was a span of 14 bases. The CDR3 sequence is 17 residues long. The germline gives CDR1 KGHSH, CDR2 LQKENI. The CDR3 DNA sequence: TGTGCCAGCTCACCTGGGTCGGACACCTCGAACACCGGGGAGCTGTTTTTT. Amino acid sequence: CASSPGSDTSNTGELFF.

About this clone itself: The junction shows a germline mismatch at one end, possibly a read error. The chain is built from TRBV7-9 and TRBJ1-1; D not certain. Germline V lookup: CDR1 SEHNR, CDR2 FQNEAQ (reference sequence). The CDR3 extends over 14 amino acids. CDR3 coding DNA: TGTTCCAGCAGCTTAGCCAAAATTTCCACTGAAGCTTTCTTT. It yields the protein CSSSLAKISTEAFF.

On this clone: Different DNA sequences within this sample yield the same CDR3. This chain uses TRBV7-9 with TRBJ1-6; no clear D. V was pared by 1 base and J by 7 bases, with 5 bases between. Germline CDR1 and CDR2: SEHNR and FQNEAQ (reference sequence). The CDR3 covers 13 residues. The CDR3 loop reads CASSLEANSPLHF. The CDR3 nucleotides read TGTGCCAGCAGCTTAGAAGCCAATTCACCCCTCCACTTT.

The chain employs TRBV15 and TRBJ1-1; D is unclear. The CDR3 has 19 residues. V was shortened by 3 bases and J by 3 bases, with 26 bases between the two germline ends. CDR1 LNHNV and CDR2 YYDKDF come from the germline V gene (reference sequence). Written as DNA, the CDR3 is TGTGCCACCAGCAGGCATATAAAACGGAGTCCCAGGCGGGACACTGAAGCTTTCTTT. Translation gives CATSRHIKRSPRRDTEAFF.

The DNA of the CDR3 is TGTGCCAGCAGCTTACAGGGAGGGGTATACGAGCAGTACTTC. Translated, it gives CASSLQGGVYEQYF. The V gene is TRBV5-4, the J gene TRBJ2-5; weak D call: TRBD2 (7 bases). The end of the DNA fits TRBJ2-7 better, so the J call may be wrong. The germline gives CDR1 SGHNT, CDR2 YYREEE (reference sequence). The CDR3 totals 14 residues.

Concerning this clone itself: Other DNA sequences within the sample encode an identical CDR3. This chain links TRBV18 with TRBJ1-1, with D uncertain. Germline V CDR1 and CDR2: KGHSH, LQKENI. Trimming removed 6 bases at V and 0 bases at J, with 17 bases between. The CDR3 extends over 16 amino acids. CDR3 in amino acids: CASSEASRRLNTEAFF. DNA for the CDR3: TGTGCCAGCTCCGAGGCAAGCCGCAGATTGAACACTGAAGCTTTCTTT.

The chain is built from TRBV29-1 and TRBJ1-2; weak D call: TRBD1 (5 bases). Germline V lookup: CDR1 SQVTM, CDR2 ANQGSEA. The CDR3 consists of 13 residues. The germline V and J ends were trimmed by 3 bases and 4 bases, with 12 bases remaining between them. The CDR3 DNA sequence: TGCAGCGTTGAGCAGGGATCTCCCTATGGCTACACCTTC. Protein: CSVEQGSPYGYTF.

A few counts support this clone. The V call is TRBV6-1, the J call TRBJ2-7; 7 bases agree with TRBD1. The junction had 19 bases not matched to a gene; V was cut back by 3 bases and J by 8 bases. Germline V gene sequence: CDR1 MNHNS, CDR2 SASEGT. This CDR3 region has 17 residues. The CDR3 sequence: CASSDRPGTAYPTKQYF. The CDR3, as DNA: TGTGCCAGCAGTGACCGACCCGGGACAGCTTACCCTACGAAGCAGTACTTC.

This clone was seen a few times. This sequence joins TRBV5-5 and TRBJ1-5; D is unclear. CDR1 SGHKS and CDR2 YYEKEE come from the germline V gene (reference sequence). V dropped 2 bases and J dropped 4 bases, with 13 bases sitting between them. The CDR3 totals 15 residues. CDR3 sequence reads: CASSLNASPNQPQHF. DNA for the CDR3: TGTGCCAGCAGCTTAAATGCAAGCCCGAATCAGCCCCAGCATTTT.

This clone occurred a few times. The rearrangement joins TRBV28 to TRBJ1-4; tentative D call: TRBD1 (5 bases). The CDR3 totals 15 residues. Trimming took 6 bases from V and 9 from J, leaving 20 bases between them. Per the germline V gene, CDR1 is MDHEN and CDR2 is SYDVKM. DNA of the CDR3: TGTGCCAGCAGCCAGCCAGGGCCGCAGAGGAAAAAACTGTTTTTT. It translates to CASSQPGPQRKKLFF. The variable domain in full, completed from reference TRBV28 and TRBJ1-4, reads DVKVTQSSRYLVKRTGEKVFLECVQDMDHENMFWYRQDPGLGLRLIYFSYDVKMKEKGDIPEGYSVSREKKERFSLILESASTNQTSMYLCASSQPGPQRKKLFFGSGTQLSVL.

This chain links TRBV7-3 with TRBJ2-2; TRBD1 matches 7 bases. The trim removed 5 bases at V and 7 bases at J, leaving 7 bases unmatched. Germline V gene lookup returns CDR1 SGHTA and CDR2 FQGTGA. There are 14 residues in the CDR3. The CDR3, as DNA: TGTGCCAGCAGCCGGGACAGCGATAGCGGGGAGCTGTTTTTT. Its translation: CASSRDSDSGELFF.

V and J are TRBV4-1 and TRBJ1-2, with 7 bases that match TRBD1. The CDR3 contains 14 residues. Germline V gives CDR1 MGHRA, CDR2 YSYEKL. The V gene end was trimmed by 6 bases and the J gene end by 7 bases; junction bases not matched to a gene: 11. In nucleotides, the CDR3 is TGCGCCAGCAGGAACCAGGGGGGTCTTCGTGGCTACACCTTC. As protein: CASRNQGGLRGYTF.

This chain uses TRBV12-5 with TRBJ2-1, with D possibly matching TRBD2 (6 bases). The V end lost 2 bases, the J end lost 0 bases, and 11 bases lay between the germline ends. The germline V gene has CDR1 LGHNT and CDR2 FRNRAP. CDR3 size: 16 residues. The CDR3 loop reads CASGLIGGDSYNEQFF. CDR3 coding DNA: TGTGCTAGTGGTTTGATCGGGGGAGACTCCTACAATGAGCAGTTCTTC.

Worth noting for this clone: At one of its ends the junction is not consistent with the germline gene, which may arise from a read error. The CDR3 sequence: CASSIQGLGTDAQYF. The CDR3 region has the DNA TGTGCCAGTAGTATTCAGGGGCTGGGCACAGATGCGCAGTATTTT. V gene TRBV19 combines with J gene TRBJ2-3; D is perhaps TRBD1 (6 bases). CDR3 length: 15 residues. The V gene's germline CDR1 is LNHDA and CDR2 SQIVND (reference sequence).

CDR3 amino acids: CASSLGGTASYTF. The CDR3 nucleotides are TGTGCCAGCAGCCTGGGGGGGACTGCCAGCTACACCTTC. This rearrangement joins TRBV7-9 to TRBJ1-2, with TRBD1 as a possible D gene (5 bases). CDR1 SEHNR and CDR2 FQNEAQ come from the germline V gene (reference sequence). Trimming cost V 5 bases and J 9 bases, with 16 bases left between them. This CDR3 region has 13 residues.

This rearrangement joins TRBV7-2 to TRBJ2-5; 8 bases agree with TRBD2. This CDR3 is built from 15 residues. CDR1 and CDR2 from the germline V gene are SGHTA and FQGNSA. Losses at the gene ends were 2 bases for V and 5 bases for J; bases not matched to a gene: 7. CDR3 residues: CASSLNSGAGETQYF. CDR3 coding DNA: TGTGCCAGCAGCTTAAATAGCGGGGCCGGGGAGACCCAGTACTTC. The full variable domain, with the rest looked up from reference TRBV7-2 and TRBJ2-5, is GAGVSQSPSNKVTEKGKDVELRCDPISGHTALYWYRQSLGQGLEFLIYFQGNSAPDKSGLPSDRFSAERTGGSVSTLTIQRTQQEDSAVYLCASSLNSGAGETQYFGPGTRLLVL.